The 20 T cell receptor beta chains below come from one sample, sequenced in a study of T cells in Graves' hyperthyroidism and ophthalmopathy. RNA transcripts were the template for amplifying TCR beta CDR3 regions. Initially, a first-round RT-PCR of the TCR CDR3 employed the HTBI primer set. TCRdb redid the calling of the multiplex PCR reads with MiXCR, one entry per CDR3 protein. The repertoire includes hundreds of thousands of distinct CDR3 sequences, about 14% of them detected once, and around 13% sits in the top ten. The sample comprised blood. The receptor source for this set is a man between 18 and 35 years old with Graves' ophthalmopathy.

This clonotype has ten or more counts. The rearrangement uses TRBV5-1 and TRBJ1-1; TRBD1 is a possible D gene (5 bases). CDR3 length equals 14 residues. In germline, CDR1 is SGHRS, CDR2 YFSETQ. V was cut by 1 base and J by 4 bases, with 11 bases left in between. The CDR3 DNA reads as TGCGCCAGCAGCTTGTTAGGGGCCGGCACTGAAGCTTTCTTT. Protein product: CASSLLGAGTEAFF.

The table lists this clonotype with a few counts. The chain carries TRBV5-5 and TRBJ1-5; no firm D call. The V end lost 1 base, the J end lost 3 bases, and 11 bases lay between the germline ends. Germline V gives CDR1 SGHKS, CDR2 YYEKEE (reference sequence). The CDR3 loop spans 15 amino acids. CDR3 sequence: CASSLSRADNQPQHF. The DNA for the CDR3 is TGTGCCAGCAGCTTGAGCCGAGCGGACAATCAGCCCCAGCATTTT. The full variable domain, completed using reference TRBV5-5 and TRBJ1-5, is DAGVTQSPTHLIKTRGQQVTLRCSPISGHKSVSWYQQVLGQGPQFIFQYYEKEERGRGNFPDRFSARQFPNYSSELNVNALLLGDSALYLCASSLSRADNQPQHFGDGTRLSIL.

This clonotype was seen repeatedly, ten times or more. At one boundary the junction diverges from the germline segment, which might be a read error. The V and J genes are TRBV18 and TRBJ1-6; maybe TRBD1 (5 bases). The CDR3 is 14 amino acids. CDR1 KGHSH and CDR2 LQKENI come from the germline V gene. The CDR3 reads CASSPRDFSSPLHF. The CDR3 nucleotides read TGTGCCAGCTCCCCACGGGACTTCAGTTCACCCCTCCACTTT.

In its sample, this clonotype was seen many times. The genes are TRBV20-1 and TRBJ2-3, with 9 bases identical to TRBD2. Germline CDR1 DFQATT, CDR2 SNEGSKA (reference sequence). Trimming took 1 base from V and 3 from J; bases not matched to a gene: 11. The CDR3 is 17 residues long. This chain's CDR3 is CSARGGLTSGITDTQYF. Here the CDR3 DNA reads TGCAGTGCTAGAGGGGGGTTGACTAGCGGAATTACAGATACGCAGTATTTT.

In this sample, this clonotype turned up many times. The gene calls are TRBV27 and TRBJ2-1; 9 nucleotides agree with TRBD1. Germline V gene lookup returns CDR1 MNHEY and CDR2 SMNVEV (reference sequence). J gave up 2 bases and V 4 bases, and 3 bases lay outside the gene matches. CDR3 size: 15 residues. The CDR3 DNA is TGTGCCAGCAGTTGGGGACAGGGCCCCTACAATGAGCAGTTCTTC. It yields the protein CASSWGQGPYNEQFF.

This clonotype was seen at least ten times. V is TRBV18 and J is TRBJ1-1; tentative D call: TRBD1 (6 bases). CDR1 and CDR2 (germline): KGHSH, LQKENI. The CDR3 has 13 residues. The ends were cut back, 6 bases at V and 6 bases at J, with 14 bases in the middle. The CDR3: CASSPAGVPEAFF. CDR3 in DNA: TGTGCCAGCTCCCCGGCAGGGGTTCCTGAAGCTTTCTTT.

This clonotype came up a few times. The chain carries TRBV19 and TRBJ2-5; a weak D match, TRBD2 (5 bases). The CDR3 extends over 14 amino acids. CDR1 and CDR2 (germline): LNHDA, SQIVND (reference sequence). V was cut by 3 bases and J by 5 bases, with 13 bases left in between. The CDR3 reads CASSIGRRRETQYF. The CDR3 DNA follows: TGTGCCAGTAGTATTGGACGGCGGAGGGAGACCCAGTACTTC. The whole variable domain, remainder taken from reference TRBV19 and TRBJ2-5, is DGGITQSPKYLFRKEGQNVTLSCEQNLNHDAMYWYRQDPGQGLRLIYYSQIVNDFQKGDIAEGYSVSREKKESFPLTVTSAQKNPTAFYLCASSIGRRRETQYFGPGTRLLVL.

This clonotype was counted many times. The chain recombines TRBV6-5 with TRBJ2-1; TRBD2 matches at 11 bases. This CDR3 is 16 amino acids long. In germline, CDR1 is MNHEY, CDR2 SVGAGI. After removal of 0 bases from V and 9 bases from J, the junction contained 7 bases not matched to a gene. The CDR3: CASSYSFSGGAREQFF. The CDR3 bases are TGTGCCAGCAGTTACTCGTTTAGCGGGGGGGCACGTGAGCAGTTCTTC.

The sample holds many counts of this clonotype. The chain uses TRBV11-3 and TRBJ2-5; D gene ambiguous. The ends were cut back, 3 bases at V and 4 bases at J, with 12 bases in the middle. Per germline, CDR1 SGHNT and CDR2 YENEEA. This CDR3 contains 14 residues. Written as DNA, the CDR3 is TGTGCCAGCAGCTTTTATCTAGGTCCAGAGACCCAGTACTTC. This encodes CASSFYLGPETQYF.

This clonotype came up a few times. The chain recombines TRBV19 with TRBJ2-5, with 10 bases aligning to TRBD2. V dropped 4 bases and J dropped 5; count of bases not matched to a gene: 7. The CDR3 loop spans 15 amino acids. The germline V gene has CDR1 LNHDA and CDR2 SQIVND (reference sequence). This CDR3 reads CASSKSSGGAETQYF. CDR3 DNA: TGTGCCAGTAGTAAAAGCAGCGGGGGGGCGGAGACCCAGTACTTC.

This clonotype was observed a handful of times. The chain carries TRBV27 and TRBJ2-7, with TRBD2 identical over 8 bases. Germline assignment: CDR1 MNHEY and CDR2 SMNVEV (reference sequence). This CDR3 spans 16 amino acids. V gave up 6 bases and J gave up 3 bases; unmatched junction bases: 13. The CDR3 DNA sequence: TGTGCCAGCAGGGAATCCGGGACTAGTGTTATCTACGAGCAGTACTTC. Its protein product is CASRESGTSVIYEQYF.

This clonotype was detected many times. The chain combines TRBV3-1 with TRBJ2-5; 10 bases agree with TRBD2. CDR3 length: 17 residues. The V gene end was trimmed by 2 bases and the J gene end by 5 bases; junction bases not matched to a gene: 11. Germline V gene data show CDR1 as LGHDT and CDR2 as YNNKEL (reference sequence). In nucleotides, the CDR3 is TGTGCCAGCAGCCAATGGCGCCAGCGGGAGGGCGGGGAGACCCAGTACTTC. Protein: CASSQWRQREGGETQYF.

The V gene is TRBV20-1, the J gene TRBJ2-1; 7 nucleotides align to TRBD1. The V gene's germline CDR1 is DFQATT and CDR2 SNEGSKA (reference sequence). The CDR3 runs 23 residues. The ends lost 0 bases at V and 4 bases at J; junction bases unmatched: 30. CDR3 in amino acids: CSARDPGAGGKSVLEFSYNEQFF. The CDR3 DNA reads as TGCAGTGCTAGAGATCCAGGGGCAGGGGGTAAAAGTGTTCTCGAATTCTCTTACAATGAGCAGTTCTTC.

This clonotype was recorded at least ten times. This rearrangement joins TRBV12-3 or TRBV12-4 to TRBJ2-1; 7 bases are shared with TRBD2. V was pared by 3 bases and J by 3 bases, with 2 bases of the junction left unmatched. This CDR3 region has 14 residues. In DNA, the CDR3 is TGTGCCAGCAGTTTGGCTAGCGGCTACAATGAGCAGTTCTTC. This codes for CASSLASGYNEQFF.

This chain links TRBV3-1 with TRBJ2-5; 12 positions agree with TRBD2. Losses at the gene ends were 10 bases for V and 0 bases for J; bases not matched to a gene: 3. The CDR3 totals 14 residues. Germline V lookup: CDR1 LGHDT, CDR2 YNNKEL (reference sequence). CDR3 in DNA: TGTGCCACCGGACTAGCGGGGTACCAAGAGACCCAGTACTTC. It is translated as CATGLAGYQETQYF.

In this sample, this clonotype turned up many times. The chain combines TRBV30 with TRBJ2-3, with 8 bases that match TRBD1. The CDR3 extends over 17 amino acids. Germline V lookup: CDR1 GTSNPN, CDR2 SVGIG (reference sequence). After removal of 1 base from V and 3 bases from J, the junction contained 12 bases not matched to a gene. The CDR3 sequence: CAWSDYYWDRFTDTQYF. In DNA, the CDR3 is TGTGCCTGGAGTGATTATTACTGGGACAGGTTTACAGATACGCAGTATTTT.

The sample holds many counts of this clonotype. The chain is built from TRBV7-2 and TRBJ2-7; D is ambiguous. V shed 1 base and J shed 2 bases, with 12 bases lying between them. The CDR3 extends over 15 amino acids. Germline-derived CDR1 and CDR2 are SGHTA and FQGNSA. The CDR3 DNA reads TGTGCCAGCAGCTTAGTCCCGGCCAGGACCTACGAGCAGTACTTC. Translating it yields CASSLVPARTYEQYF.

This clonotype was counted many times. The chain uses TRBV30 and TRBJ1-2; D ambiguous. Germline assignment: CDR1 GTSNPN and CDR2 SVGIG (reference sequence). Trimming cost V 2 bases and J 8 bases, with 9 bases left between them. The CDR3 has 11 residues. Here the CDR3 DNA reads TGTGCCTGGAGTTTAGGGCGCGGCTACACCTTC. As protein: CAWSLGRGYTF.

There are many counts of this clonotype. The chain uses TRBV29-1 and TRBJ2-1, with 12 positions matching TRBD1. This CDR3 is 14 amino acids long. CDR1 is SQVTM and CDR2 is ANQGSEA in the germline V gene. The trim removed 2 bases at V and 9 bases at J, leaving 5 bases unmatched. This CDR3 is CSVESRDRGPEQFF. The CDR3 nucleotides read TGCAGCGTTGAAAGCCGGGACAGGGGGCCTGAGCAGTTCTTC.

The gene calls are TRBV20-1 and TRBJ1-5, with 7 bases matching TRBD1. The germline gives CDR1 DFQATT, CDR2 SNEGSKA (reference sequence). The CDR3 contains 14 residues. Trimming at V came to 1 base and at J to 3 bases, leaving 3 bases not matched to a gene. CDR3 DNA: TGCAGTGCTAGAGGGCAGGGGGACAATCAGCCCCAGCATTTT. As protein: CSARGQGDNQPQHF.